This T cell receptor gamma chain is drawn from a study of Vδ1+ human thymocytes. Whole-study findings and limits: Thymic TRG and TRD repertoires appeared highly polyclonal. Despite high sort purity, roughly 21% of thymic T cell receptor delta sequences were Vdelta2. Bulk repertoire data may be misinterpreted because of unexpected Vdelta2 sequences.

After removal of 2 bases from V and 7 bases from J, the junction contained 11 bases not matched to a gene. CDR3 size: 14 residues. Germline V gene sequence: CDR1 GITISATS, CDR2 ISYDGTV (reference sequence). In the case of this clone: The antigen remains undetermined.

RNA was extracted from the cells and then reverse transcribed. Multiplex PCR used pooled V-gene forward primers and a constant-region reverse primer to amplify CDR3s. TCRdb re-identified clones in the multiplex PCR reads via CATT. This table has 9,000 or so gamma-chain clones, around 54% appearing once. The chain uses TRGV9 and TRGJ1 or TRGJ2. The J gene is not listed in TCRdb, so it was assigned here from a DNA match to germline. The clonotype was recovered from a girl under two years old who had congenital heart surgery. The sequencing sample was made of Vdelta1+ gamma-delta thymocytes from the thymus. The subset was: FACS-sorted CD3+ TCRalphabeta- TCRVdelta1+ TCRVdelta2- thymocytes. Here the CDR3 reads CALWEAYRRYKKLF. For the CDR3, the DNA is TGTGCCTTGTGGGAGGCCTACCGGAGGTATAAGAAACTCTTT.